This record covers a single T cell receptor beta chain. The antigen is unknown. The PCR contained 60 Vbeta and 13 Jbeta primers. The protocol was immunoSEQ multiplex PCR, while the TCRdb copy is restricted to in-frame clones and leaves out a portion. The sample yields under 150,000 clones, over 70% seen once. This sample was taken from a study of cytomegalovirus exposure and HLA in healthy donors. Study results and caveats: Among the most significant clusters, several appeared linked to common viral pathogens in a later analysis.

The clonotype originates from a woman aged 40-49 years in good health and CMV-seronegative. Material for sequencing was PBMCs.

In nucleotides, the CDR3 is TGTGCCAGCAGTTTAGGTACAGACCACCAAGAGACCCAGTACTTC. Translated: CASSLGTDHQETQYF. This rearrangement joins TRBV28 to TRBJ2-5; no reliable D call. V was clipped by 2 bases and J by 0 bases, with 10 bases between them. Germline loops: CDR1 MDHEN, CDR2 SYDVKM. The CDR3 length is 15 residues.